This TCR beta chain stems from a study of blood T cell repertoires in COVID-19. Per the original methods: The authors estimated nucleated cell counts from reference gene primer amplification. Sequenced by immunoSEQ multiplex PCR; TCRdb stores in-frame clones only, minus some. For V, J and clone size, that table is used; D and trimming come from the DNA. The repertoire includes 150,000 to 200,000 clones, about 91% of them detected once, and about 1.4% sits in the top ten. This clone turned up a few times. The length of the CDR3 is 13 residues. Trimming stripped 5 bases from V and 3 bases from J, with 10 bases between. Per germline, CDR1 SGHTA and CDR2 FQGNSA.

J is TRBJ1-1 and V is TRBV7-2, with D hard to call. This sequence was found in a woman aged 45-65 years with acute or convalescent COVID-19. What was sequenced was peripheral blood. The CDR3 sequence is CASSASSDTEAFF. CDR3 coding DNA: TGTGCCAGCAGCGCCTCTAGTGACACTGAAGCTTTCTTT.